This T cell receptor beta chain was sequenced in a study of shared clonotypes between healthy human individuals. Study in general: CD8 memory received one plate per donor, CD8 naive two, CD4 memory three and CD4 naive three.

The CDR3 extends over 16 amino acids. The V and J ends lost 2 bases and 0 bases respectively, with 13 bases between them. The germline V gene has CDR1 MNHNS and CDR2 SASEGT. About this clone itself: Its target is unknown.

Clones were read by immunoSEQ multiplex PCR, and TCRdb kept only the in-frame ones, dropping some. The top ten hold approximately 0.41% of the sample, which has 2,500,000 or so clones, 85% to 95% seen once. General observations from the study: Clonotypes that were shared across a handful of donors made up around 5% of naive CD4 clonotypes.

The TCR was taken from a man between 18 and 35 years old in good health. Some clones in this sample may be carry-over from other donors' samples. What was sequenced was naive CD4+ T cells from PBMCs. The sample's subset: CD45RA+ positively selected. This chain uses TRBV6-1 with TRBJ1-1, with a possible D match to TRBD1 (5 bases). The CDR3 DNA follows: TGTGCCAGCAGTGAAAGGCAGCCGGGGGTGAACACTGAAGCTTTCTTT. Amino acid sequence: CASSERQPGVNTEAFF.